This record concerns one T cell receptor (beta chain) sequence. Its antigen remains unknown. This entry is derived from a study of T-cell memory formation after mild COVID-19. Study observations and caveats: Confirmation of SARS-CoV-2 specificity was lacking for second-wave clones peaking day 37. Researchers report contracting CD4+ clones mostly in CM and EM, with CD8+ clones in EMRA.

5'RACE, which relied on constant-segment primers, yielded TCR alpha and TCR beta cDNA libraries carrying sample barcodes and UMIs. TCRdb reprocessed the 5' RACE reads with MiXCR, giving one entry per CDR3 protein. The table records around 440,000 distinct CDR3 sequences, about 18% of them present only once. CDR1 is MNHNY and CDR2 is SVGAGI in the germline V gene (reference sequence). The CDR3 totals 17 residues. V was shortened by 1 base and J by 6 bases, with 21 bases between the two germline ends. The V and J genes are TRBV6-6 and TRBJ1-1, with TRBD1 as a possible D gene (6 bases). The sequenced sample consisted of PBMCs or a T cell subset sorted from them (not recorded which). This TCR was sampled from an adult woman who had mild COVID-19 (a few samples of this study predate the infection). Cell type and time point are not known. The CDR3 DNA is TGTGCCAGCAGTTACTTTCCGGGACAAATGGCACTTGCTGAAGCTTTCTTT. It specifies CASSYFPGQMALAEAFF.